This record concerns one TCR beta chain sequence. Antigen: not known. The time point denotes: pretreatment peripheral blood. The data were obtained in a study of PD-L1 blockade in urothelial cancer. Sequenced by immunoSEQ multiplex PCR; TCRdb stores in-frame clones only, minus some. The sample lists tens of thousands of clones, nearly 90% occurring once. Study-level findings and limits: More expansion of tumor-associated blood clones, seen at 3 weeks, marked durable-benefit patients.

The germline CDR1 and CDR2 sequences are MNHEY and SVGAGI. This CDR3 has 15 amino acids. V lost 9 bases, J lost 2 bases, and 16 bases lay in between. The material was PBMCs, obtained around atezolizumab (anti-PD-L1) treatment. The J gene is TRBJ2-2, the V gene TRBV6-5; tentative D call: TRBD2 (7 bases). The TCR comes from a man aged 55 to 70 with urothelial cancer. The CDR3 DNA reads TGTGCCAGTAAGGGGGGGCACCTTAACACCGGGGAGCTGTTTTTT. Translating gives CASKGGHLNTGELFF.